The entry that follows covers one TCR beta chain sequence. Repertoires were generated with immunoSEQ multiplex PCR, while TCRdb's copy carries only in-frame clones and drops some. Of 200,000 to 250,000 clones in the sample, over 75% are singletons; the top ten hold 6.5% to 9%. This sample is drawn from a study of blood T cell repertoires in COVID-19. This clonotype was sampled from a woman aged 40 to 50 with acute COVID-19. Sequenced: PBMCs or T cells enriched from blood (not recorded which).

CDR3 residues: CSVEPRGLNEQFF. In DNA form, the CDR3 reads TGCAGCGTTGAACCCCGCGGACTCAATGAGCAGTTCTTC. The chain joins TRBV29-1 to TRBJ2-1, with D possibly TRBD2 on 5 matching bases. Germline CDR1 SQVTM, CDR2 ANQGSEA. This CDR3 has 13 residues. Trimming took 2 bases from V and 6 from J, leaving 11 bases between them.